The clone carrying this T cell receptor beta chain has only a few counts. The antigen remains undetermined. This sample stems from a study of CD8 T cells in ankylosing spondylitis. General observations from the study: In peripheral blood, disease-linked CD8+ clones occurred at relatively low frequencies. Apparently characteristic of ankylosing spondylitis blood was a TCR beta motif (about 8 highly homologous variants). Existing reports had already noted some motif variants in reactive arthritis synovial fluid and blood.

From germline, CDR1 is DFQATT and CDR2 SNEGSKA (reference sequence). CDR3 size: 15 residues. Trimming left V 3 bases short and J 2 bases short, with 16 bases between. Generation of TCR beta libraries employed quantitative 5'-RACE incorporating molecular barcodes. TCRdb fed the 5' RACE reads into MiXCR, producing one record per CDR3 protein. Counted here are approximately 440,000 distinct CDR3 sequences, about 15% occurring once; the ten biggest clones make up over 1%. The J gene is TRBJ1-1, the V gene TRBV20-1, with D possibly matching TRBD1 (6 bases). The TCR originated in a male donor with ankylosing spondylitis. Sequencing used blood, either unsorted or a sorted T cell fraction (not recorded which). The CDR3 loop is CSARLLLGGNTEAFF. CDR3 coding DNA: TGCAGTGCTAGGCTCCTCCTTGGGGGCAACACTGAAGCTTTCTTT.